This T cell receptor beta chain derives from a study of cytomegalovirus exposure and HLA in healthy donors. In the PCR, 60 Vbeta and 13 Jbeta primers were used. Here immunoSEQ multiplex PCR was the method, and the copy in TCRdb shows in-frame clones only, minus some. The table includes 150,000 to 200,000 clones, about 71% detected once. The sample consisted of PBMCs. This receptor was obtained from a woman in her 30s in good health and CMV-seronegative.

CDR3 protein: CASSQDPGQGHGYTF. The CDR3 DNA is TGCGCCAGCAGCCAAGACCCAGGGCAGGGGCATGGCTACACCTTC. The chain employs TRBV4-1 and TRBJ1-2; the D gene is possibly TRBD1 (6 bases). The CDR3 contains 15 residues. Per germline, CDR1 MGHRA and CDR2 YSYEKL. Trimming took off 0 bases at V and 6 bases at J, with 14 bases between the two ends.